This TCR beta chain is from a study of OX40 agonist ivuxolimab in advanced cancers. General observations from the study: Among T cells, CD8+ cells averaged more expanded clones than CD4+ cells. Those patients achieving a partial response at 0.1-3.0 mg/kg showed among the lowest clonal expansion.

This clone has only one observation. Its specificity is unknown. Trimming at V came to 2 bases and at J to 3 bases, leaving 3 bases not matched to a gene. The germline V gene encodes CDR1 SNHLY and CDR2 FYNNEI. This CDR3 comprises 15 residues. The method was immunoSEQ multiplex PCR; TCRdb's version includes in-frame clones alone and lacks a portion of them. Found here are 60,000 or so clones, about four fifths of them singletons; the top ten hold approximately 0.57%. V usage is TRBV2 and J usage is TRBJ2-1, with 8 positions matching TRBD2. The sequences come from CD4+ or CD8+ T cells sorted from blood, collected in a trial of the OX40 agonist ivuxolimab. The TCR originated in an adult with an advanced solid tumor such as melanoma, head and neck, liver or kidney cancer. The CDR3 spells CASSEQGLVYNEQFF. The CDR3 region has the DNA TGTGCCAGCAGTGAACAGGGACTAGTCTACAATGAGCAGTTCTTC.